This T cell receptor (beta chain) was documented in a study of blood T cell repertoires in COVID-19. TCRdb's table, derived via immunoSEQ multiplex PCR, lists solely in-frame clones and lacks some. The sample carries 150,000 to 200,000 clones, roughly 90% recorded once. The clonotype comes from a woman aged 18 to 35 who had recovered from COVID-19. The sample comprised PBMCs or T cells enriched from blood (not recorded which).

The CDR3 loop reads CASSAPGGANIQYF. The DNA of the CDR3 is TGCGCCAGCAGCGCCCCCGGTGGAGCAAACATTCAGTACTTC. The chain has TRBV5-1 and TRBJ2-4; unclear D gene. Trimming took 4 bases from V and 6 from J, leaving 14 bases between them. The CDR3 is 14 residues long. Germline values: CDR1 SGHRS, CDR2 YFSETQ. Drawing the rest from reference TRBV5-1 and TRBJ2-4, the complete variable domain is KAGVTQTPRYLIKTRGQQVTLSCSPISGHRSVSWYQQTPGQGLQFLFEYFSETQRNKGNFPGRFSGRQFSNSRSEMNVSTLELGDSALYLCASSAPGGANIQYFGAGTRLSVL.